Listed below are T cell receptor beta chains from one sample, sequenced in a study of vaccination and CD4 T cells after COVID-19. Using its own MiXCR run on the PCR reads, TCRdb lists one record per CDR3 protein. The sample contains roughly 8,700 distinct CDR3 sequences, more than 20% of which appear only once. The antigens these receptors bind are not known. The source material was cultured CD4+ T cells from blood. The receptor source for this set is a human donor with COVID-19. Each CDR3 is given with its conserved first and last residue. The D gene is left open where the match is weak. Size tells how often a clone was seen (once, few, many) or the class of an expanded clone, and some rows leave it out.

few,TRBV20-1,-,TRBJ2-5,TGCAGTGCCCGACTTGTCCAAGAGACCCAGTACTTC,CSARLVQETQYF
-,TRBV6-1,TRBD1,TRBJ1-6,TGTGCCAGCAGTAGGGACAGGGCACCGGATTCACCCCTCCACTTT,CASSRDRAPDSPLHF
few,TRBV6-2/TRBV6-3,-,TRBJ2-5,TGTGCCAGCAAACCCGGCAGGTACCAAGAGACCCAGTACTTC,CASKPGRYQETQYF
-,TRBV12-3/TRBV12-4,-,TRBJ2-5,TGTGCCAGCCTTCGGGACTCCAGAGGAGAGACCCAGTACTTC,CASLRDSRGETQYF
-,TRBV11-1,-,TRBJ1-6,TGTGCCAGCAGCTTGGCCGCTGATAATTCACCCCTCCACTTT,CASSLAADNSPLHF
-,TRBV20-1,-,TRBJ2-6,TGCAGTGCTGCCGAGGTGACTGGGGCCAACGTCCTGACTTTC,CSAAEVTGANVLTF
-,TRBV5-4,-,TRBJ1-1,TGTGCCAGCAGCTTGGTAGGGGGGGCTGAAGCTTTCTTT,CASSLVGGAEAFF
few,TRBV6-1,-,TRBJ2-7,TGTGCCAGCAGCTCTAGATACGAGCAGTACTTC,CASSSRYEQYF
few,TRBV6-1,-,TRBJ1-1,TGTGCCAGCAAGAATAGGGGGGAGAACACTGAAGCTTTCTTT,CASKNRGENTEAFF
few,TRBV7-2,-,TRBJ2-5,TGTGCCAGCAGCTTAGTTGTTCAAGAGACCCAGTACTTC,CASSLVVQETQYF
-,TRBV18,TRBD1,TRBJ1-1,TGTGCCAGCTCACCAGCAGGGGGTTCTGGCACTGAAGCTTTCTTT,CASSPAGGSGTEAFF
-,TRBV6-1,TRBD1,TRBJ1-3,TGTGCCAGCAGTGACACAGGGGGTGGAAACACCATATATTTT,CASSDTGGGNTIYF
-,TRBV5-1,-,TRBJ2-2,TGCGCCAGCAGAAACGGTTTGAACACCGGGGAGCTGTTTTTT,CASRNGLNTGELFF
few,TRBV2,TRBD2,TRBJ2-3,TGTGCCAGCAGTGTCGGTAGCGGGGGGTTCAGCACAGATACGCAGTATTTT,CASSVGSGGFSTDTQYF
-,TRBV5-1,-,TRBJ1-2,TGCGCCAGCAGCTTGGCCGGGGAGAAAACCTATGGCTACACCTTC,CASSLAGEKTYGYTF
few,TRBV7-8,-,TRBJ1-1,TGTGCCAGCAGCCTCGGTCGGGCGGACACTGAAGCTTTCTTT,CASSLGRADTEAFF
-,TRBV28,-,TRBJ1-6,TGTGCCAGCAGTTTTATTAGGCAGGGGAATTCACCCCTCCACTTT,CASSFIRQGNSPLHF
few,TRBV15,-,TRBJ2-7,TGTGCCACCAGCAGCCGTCAGGGATGGGGGACCTACGAGCAGTACTTC,CATSSRQGWGTYEQYF
-,TRBV6-1,-,TRBJ1-5,TGTGTCTTGGAACAGGGCGGACAGCCCCAGCATTTT,CVLEQGGQPQHF
-,TRBV5-6,-,TRBJ2-5,TGTGCCAGCAGCTTGCCCCGGGACATAAGTCAAGAGACCCAGTACTTC,CASSLPRDISQETQYF
few,TRBV2,TRBD2,TRBJ2-2,TGTGCCAGCAGTTCTAGCGGGGGGGACACCGGGGAGCTGTTTTTT,CASSSSGGDTGELFF
medium-sized,TRBV6-1,TRBD1,TRBJ1-5,TGTGCCAGCAGCCCAGACAGGGCTCGGGGTCAGCCCCAGCATTTT,CASSPDRARGQPQHF
few,TRBV5-1,TRBD1,TRBJ1-2,TGCGCCAGCAGCGCCGTCCCGGGACAGGGTCCGGGCACCTTC,CASSAVPGQGPGTF
few,TRBV29-1,TRBD1,TRBJ1-1,TGCAGCGTTGCCAGGGGGCTGAACACTGAAGCTTTCTTT,CSVARGLNTEAFF
-,TRBV5-1,-,TRBJ2-2,TGCGCCAGCAGCGGGGGGCGGCACACCGGGGAGCTGTTTTTT,CASSGGRHTGELFF
few,TRBV6-5,-,TRBJ2-7,TGTGCCAGCAGTTACTCGAGTCGGGGGCCCCAGGGCGAGCAGTACTTC,CASSYSSRGPQGEQYF
few,TRBV30,TRBD1,TRBJ2-4,TGTGCCTGGAGGACAGGGAACAAAAACATTCAGTACTTC,CAWRTGNKNIQYF
once,TRBV10-3,-,TRBJ2-7,TGTGCCGCAAGGGCTCTATACGAGCAGTACTTC,CAARALYEQYF
few,TRBV6-4,-,TRBJ2-1,TGTGCCAGCAGTGAACCGACGATAAGGACAGACACCTCCTACAATGAGCAGTTCTTC,CASSEPTIRTDTSYNEQFF